This TCR beta chain was captured by sequencing in a study of blood T cell repertoires in COVID-19. This clone was seen just once. With 2 bases clipped from V and 7 bases from J, the junction kept 3 bases outside the gene matches. Germline values: CDR1 ENHRY, CDR2 SYGVKD. This CDR3 has 15 amino acids. TCRdb keeps only in-frame clones here, not all; method: immunoSEQ multiplex PCR. The sample holds some 530,000 clones, about 88% seen once. This TCR was sampled from a woman aged 55-70 years who had recovered from COVID-19. The genes are TRBV10-3 and TRBJ1-4; 11 bases map to TRBD1. The sample taken for sequencing was PBMCs or T cells enriched from blood (not recorded which). The CDR3 nucleotides are TGTGCCATCAGTGAGGGACAGGGGGCGGGTGAAAAACTGTTTTTT. Amino acids: CAISEGQGAGEKLFF.